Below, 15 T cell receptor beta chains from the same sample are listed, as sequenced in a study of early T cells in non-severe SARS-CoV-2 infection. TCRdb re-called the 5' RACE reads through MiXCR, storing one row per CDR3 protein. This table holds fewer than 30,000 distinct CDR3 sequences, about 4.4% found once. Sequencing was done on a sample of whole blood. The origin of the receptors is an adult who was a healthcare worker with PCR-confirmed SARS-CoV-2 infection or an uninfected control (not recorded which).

The CDR3 coding sequence is TGCAGCGTTGAGGGGGGGGCGAACACCGGGGAGCTGTTTTTT. The encoded protein is CSVEGGANTGELFF. V and J are TRBV29-1 and TRBJ2-2, with TRBD2 matching 7 bases. The germline gives CDR1 SQVTM, CDR2 ANQGSEA. J was trimmed by 0 bases and V by 3 bases; bases with no gene match: 1. The CDR3 consists of 14 residues.

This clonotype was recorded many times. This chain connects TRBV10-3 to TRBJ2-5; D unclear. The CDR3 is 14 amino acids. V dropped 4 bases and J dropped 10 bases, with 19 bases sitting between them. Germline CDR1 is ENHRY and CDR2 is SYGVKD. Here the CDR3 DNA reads TGTGCCATCAGTGGAAATGGGCAGCCGCACCACCAGTACTTC. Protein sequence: CAISGNGQPHHQYF.

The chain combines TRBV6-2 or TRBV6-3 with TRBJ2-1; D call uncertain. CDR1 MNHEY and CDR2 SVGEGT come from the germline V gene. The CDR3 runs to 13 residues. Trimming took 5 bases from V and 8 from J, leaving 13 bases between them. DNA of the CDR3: TGTGCCAGCAGTATAGAAGTTATCGATGAGCAGTTCTTC. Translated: CASSIEVIDEQFF.

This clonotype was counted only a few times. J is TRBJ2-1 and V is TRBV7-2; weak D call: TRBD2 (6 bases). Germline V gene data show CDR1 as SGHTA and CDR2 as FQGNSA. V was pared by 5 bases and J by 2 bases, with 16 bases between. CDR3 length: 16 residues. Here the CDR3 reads CASSNFIAVTYNEQFF. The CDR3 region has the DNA TGTGCCAGCAGCAACTTCATAGCGGTTACCTACAATGAGCAGTTCTTC.

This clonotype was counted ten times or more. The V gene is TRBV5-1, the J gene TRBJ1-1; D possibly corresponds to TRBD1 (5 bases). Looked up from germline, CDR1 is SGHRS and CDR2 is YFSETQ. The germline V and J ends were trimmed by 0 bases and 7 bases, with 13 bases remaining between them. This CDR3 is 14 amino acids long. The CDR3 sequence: CASSLEGWSGEAFF. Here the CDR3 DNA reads TGCGCCAGCAGCTTGGAGGGGTGGTCCGGTGAAGCTTTCTTT.

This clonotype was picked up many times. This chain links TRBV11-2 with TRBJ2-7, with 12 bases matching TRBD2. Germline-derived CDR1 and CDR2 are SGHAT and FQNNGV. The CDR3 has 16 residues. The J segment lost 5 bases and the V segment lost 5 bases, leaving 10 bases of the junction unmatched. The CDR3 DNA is TGTGCCAGCAGCCCGCGTCTAGCGGGAGGGAAAAACGAGCAGTACTTC. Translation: CASSPRLAGGKNEQYF.

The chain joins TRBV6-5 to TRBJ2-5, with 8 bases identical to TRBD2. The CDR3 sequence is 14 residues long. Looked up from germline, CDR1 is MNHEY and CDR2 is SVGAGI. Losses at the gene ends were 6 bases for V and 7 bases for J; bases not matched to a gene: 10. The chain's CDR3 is CASSPRLAGGTQYF. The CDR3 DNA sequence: TGTGCCAGCAGCCCCCGCTTGGCGGGAGGGACCCAGTACTTC.

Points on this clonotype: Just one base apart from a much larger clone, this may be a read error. The CDR3 region is CSAESQLAGETDMQYF. The CDR3 DNA sequence: TGCAGTGCCGAGAGCCAACTAGCGGGGGAGACAGATATGCAGTATTTT. The chain joins TRBV20-1 to TRBJ2-3; 11 bases match TRBD2. Germline V CDR1 and CDR2: DFQATT, SNEGSKA (reference sequence). The CDR3 consists of 16 residues.

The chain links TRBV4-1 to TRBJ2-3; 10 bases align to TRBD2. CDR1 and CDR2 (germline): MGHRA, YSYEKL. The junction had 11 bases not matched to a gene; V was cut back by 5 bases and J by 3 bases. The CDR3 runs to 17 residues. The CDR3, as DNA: TGCGCCAGCAGCTCCCCCTCTAGCGGGAGTGAGACAGATACGCAGTATTTT. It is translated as CASSSPSSGSETDTQYF.

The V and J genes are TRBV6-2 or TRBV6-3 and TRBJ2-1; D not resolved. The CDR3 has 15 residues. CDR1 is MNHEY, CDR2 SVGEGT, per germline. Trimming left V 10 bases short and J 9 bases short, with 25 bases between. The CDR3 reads CATVNSLGNLVEQFF. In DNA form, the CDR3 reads TGTGCCACCGTTAACTCCCTAGGGAATCTGGTTGAGCAGTTCTTC.

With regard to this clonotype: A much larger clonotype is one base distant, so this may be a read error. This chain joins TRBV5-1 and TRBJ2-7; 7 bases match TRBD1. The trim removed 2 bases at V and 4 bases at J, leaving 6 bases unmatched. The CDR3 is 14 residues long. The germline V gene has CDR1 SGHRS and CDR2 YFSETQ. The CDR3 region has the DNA TGCGCCAGCAGCTTTAACAGGGGCCAGTACGAGCAGTACTTC. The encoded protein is CASSFNRGQYEQYF.

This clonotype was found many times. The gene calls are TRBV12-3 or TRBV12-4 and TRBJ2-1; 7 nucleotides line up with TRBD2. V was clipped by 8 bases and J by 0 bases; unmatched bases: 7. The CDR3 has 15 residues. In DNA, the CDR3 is TGTGCCAGCGGGCCACGGGGGGTCTCCTACAATGAGCAGTTCTTC. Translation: CASGPRGVSYNEQFF.

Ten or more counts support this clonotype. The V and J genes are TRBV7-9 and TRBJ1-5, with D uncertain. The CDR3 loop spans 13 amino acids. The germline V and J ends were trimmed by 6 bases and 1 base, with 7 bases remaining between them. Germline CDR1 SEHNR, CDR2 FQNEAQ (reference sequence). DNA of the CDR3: TGTGCCAGCAGTTCATACAGCAATCAGCCCCAGCATTTT. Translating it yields CASSSYSNQPQHF.

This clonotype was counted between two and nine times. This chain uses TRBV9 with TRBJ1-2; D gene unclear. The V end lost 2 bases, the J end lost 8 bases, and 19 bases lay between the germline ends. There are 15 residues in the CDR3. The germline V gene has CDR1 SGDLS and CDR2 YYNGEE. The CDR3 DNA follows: TGTGCCAGCAGCGTGGCGGTCCAAGCAGCACAAGGCTACACCTTC. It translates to CASSVAVQAAQGYTF.

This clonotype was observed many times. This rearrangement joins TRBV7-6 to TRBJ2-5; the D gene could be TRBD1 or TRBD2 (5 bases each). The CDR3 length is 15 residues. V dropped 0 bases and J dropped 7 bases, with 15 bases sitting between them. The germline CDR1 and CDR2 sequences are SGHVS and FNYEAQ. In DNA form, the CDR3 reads TGTGCCAGCAGCTTAGCGCGCAGGGATGGAGGGACCCAGTACTTC. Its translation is CASSLARRDGGTQYF.